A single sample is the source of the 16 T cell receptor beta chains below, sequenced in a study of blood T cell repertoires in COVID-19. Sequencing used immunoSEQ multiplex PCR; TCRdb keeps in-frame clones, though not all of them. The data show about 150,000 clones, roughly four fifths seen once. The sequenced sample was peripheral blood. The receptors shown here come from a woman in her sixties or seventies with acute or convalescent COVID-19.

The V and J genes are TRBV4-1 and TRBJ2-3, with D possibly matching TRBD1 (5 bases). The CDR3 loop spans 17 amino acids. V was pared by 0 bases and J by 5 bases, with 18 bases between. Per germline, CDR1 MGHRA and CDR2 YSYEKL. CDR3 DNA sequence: TGCGCCAGCAGCCAAGATGGAAGGCAGGGCGGACAAGATACGCAGTATTTT. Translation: CASSQDGRQGGQDTQYF.

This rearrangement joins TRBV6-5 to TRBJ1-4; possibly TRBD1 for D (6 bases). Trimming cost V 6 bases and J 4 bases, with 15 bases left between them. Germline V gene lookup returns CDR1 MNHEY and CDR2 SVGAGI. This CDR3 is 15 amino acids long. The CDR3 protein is CASRTYRASNEKLFF. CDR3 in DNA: TGTGCCAGCAGAACATACAGGGCTAGTAATGAAAAACTGTTTTTT.

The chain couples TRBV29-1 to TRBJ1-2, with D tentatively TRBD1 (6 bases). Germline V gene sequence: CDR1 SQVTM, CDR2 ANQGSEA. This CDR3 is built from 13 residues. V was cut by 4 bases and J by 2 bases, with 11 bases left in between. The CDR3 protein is CSVGQASNYGYTF. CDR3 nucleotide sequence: TGCAGCGTTGGACAGGCGTCGAACTATGGCTACACCTTC.

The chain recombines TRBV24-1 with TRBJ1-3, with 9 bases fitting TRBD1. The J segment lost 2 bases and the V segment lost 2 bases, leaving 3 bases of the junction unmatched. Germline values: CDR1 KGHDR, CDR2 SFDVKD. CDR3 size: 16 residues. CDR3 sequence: CATSDYGTGTGNTIYF. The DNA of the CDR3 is TGTGCCACCAGTGATTATGGGACAGGGACTGGAAACACCATATATTTT.

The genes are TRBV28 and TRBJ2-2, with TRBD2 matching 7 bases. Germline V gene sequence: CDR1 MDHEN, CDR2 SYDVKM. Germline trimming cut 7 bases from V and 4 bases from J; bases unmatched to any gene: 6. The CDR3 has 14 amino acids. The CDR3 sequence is CASTEGGGTGELFF. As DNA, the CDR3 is TGTGCCAGCACTGAGGGCGGGGGCACCGGGGAGCTGTTTTTT.

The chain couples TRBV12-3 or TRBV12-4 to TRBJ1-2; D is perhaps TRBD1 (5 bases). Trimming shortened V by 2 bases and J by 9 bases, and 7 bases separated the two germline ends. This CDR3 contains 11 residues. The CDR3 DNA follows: TGTGCCAGCAGTTTACAGGGCCGCTACACCTTC. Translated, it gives CASSLQGRYTF.

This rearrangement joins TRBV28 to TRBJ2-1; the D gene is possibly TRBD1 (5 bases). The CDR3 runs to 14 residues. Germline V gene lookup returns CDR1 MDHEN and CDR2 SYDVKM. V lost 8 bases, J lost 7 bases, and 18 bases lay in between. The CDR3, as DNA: TGTGCCAGCTCCCCTCCTGAACCAGGGAATGAGCAGTTCTTC. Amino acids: CASSPPEPGNEQFF.

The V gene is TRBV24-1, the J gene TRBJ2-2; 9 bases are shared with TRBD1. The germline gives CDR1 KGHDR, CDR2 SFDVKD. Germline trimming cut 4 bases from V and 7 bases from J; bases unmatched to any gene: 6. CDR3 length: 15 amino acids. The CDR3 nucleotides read TGTGCCACCAGTGACTCGGGACAGGGAGGCGGGGAGCTGTTTTTT. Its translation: CATSDSGQGGGELFF.

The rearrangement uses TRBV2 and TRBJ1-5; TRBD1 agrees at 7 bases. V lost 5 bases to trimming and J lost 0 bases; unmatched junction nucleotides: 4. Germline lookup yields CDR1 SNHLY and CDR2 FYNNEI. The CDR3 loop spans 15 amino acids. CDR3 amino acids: CASSTGTDSNQPQHF. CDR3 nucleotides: TGTGCCAGCAGTACCGGGACAGATAGCAATCAGCCCCAGCATTTT.

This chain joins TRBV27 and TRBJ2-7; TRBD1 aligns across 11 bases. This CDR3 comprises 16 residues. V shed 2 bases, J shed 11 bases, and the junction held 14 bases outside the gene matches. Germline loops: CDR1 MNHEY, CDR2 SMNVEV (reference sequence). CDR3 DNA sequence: TGTGCCAGCAGTTTACCTATTCTCCGGGACAGGGGGGTCGAGTACTTC. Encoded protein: CASSLPILRDRGVEYF.

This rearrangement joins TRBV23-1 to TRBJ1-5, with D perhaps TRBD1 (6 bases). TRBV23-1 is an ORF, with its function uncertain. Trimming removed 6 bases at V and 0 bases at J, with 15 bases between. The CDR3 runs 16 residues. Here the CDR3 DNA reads TGCGCCAGCAGCAAGGGACACTTCTATAGCAATCAGCCCCAGCATTTT. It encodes CASSKGHFYSNQPQHF.

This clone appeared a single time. CDR3 DNA: TGCGCCAGCAGCCAAGATGGGGGGGACAACCCATACAATGAGCAGTTCTTC. It encodes CASSQDGGDNPYNEQFF. The rearrangement links TRBV4-1 to TRBJ2-1; D may be TRBD2 (7 bases). Trimming took 0 bases from V and 4 from J, leaving 16 bases between them. Per germline, CDR1 MGHRA and CDR2 YSYEKL. The CDR3 is made up of 17 amino acids.

The CDR3 sequence: CASSDTGVTRGQYF. The CDR3 coding sequence is TGTGCCAGCAGTGACACAGGGGTCACAAGGGGGCAGTACTTC. This sequence joins TRBV2 and TRBJ2-7, with TRBD1 matching 7 bases. Germline V gene lookup returns CDR1 SNHLY and CDR2 FYNNEI. This CDR3 comprises 14 residues. With V trimmed by 3 bases and J by 9 bases, 11 bases remained unmatched.

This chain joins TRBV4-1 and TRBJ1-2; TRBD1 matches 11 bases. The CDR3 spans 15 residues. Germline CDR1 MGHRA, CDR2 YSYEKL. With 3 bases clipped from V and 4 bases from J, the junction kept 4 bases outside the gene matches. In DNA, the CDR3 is TGCGCCAGCAGCCATCTGGGACAGGGGGGCTATGGCTACACCTTC. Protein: CASSHLGQGGYGYTF.

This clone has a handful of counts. CDR3 DNA: TGTGCCAGCACCCTAAGAACGGGGCGGGATCACTATGGCTACACCTTC. Translation: CASTLRTGRDHYGYTF. The chain employs TRBV7-9 and TRBJ1-2; D is perhaps TRBD1 (5 bases). The CDR3 runs 16 residues. V lost 7 bases, J lost 3 bases, and 21 bases lay in between. Looked up from germline, CDR1 is SEHNR and CDR2 is FQNEAQ (reference sequence). Full variable domain (rest looked up from reference TRBV7-9 and TRBJ1-2): DTGVSQNPRHKITKRGQNVTFRCDPISEHNRLYWYRQTLGQGPEFLTYFQNEAQLEKSRLLSDRFSAERPKGSFSTLEIQRTEQGDSAMYLCASTLRTGRDHYGYTFGSGTRLTVV.

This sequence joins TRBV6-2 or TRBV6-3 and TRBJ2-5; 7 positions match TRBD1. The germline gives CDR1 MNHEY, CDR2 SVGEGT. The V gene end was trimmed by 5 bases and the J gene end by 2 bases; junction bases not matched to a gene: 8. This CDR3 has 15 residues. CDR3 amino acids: CASSRHETGQETQYF. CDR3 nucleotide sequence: TGTGCCAGCAGTCGCCACGAGACAGGGCAAGAGACCCAGTACTTC.